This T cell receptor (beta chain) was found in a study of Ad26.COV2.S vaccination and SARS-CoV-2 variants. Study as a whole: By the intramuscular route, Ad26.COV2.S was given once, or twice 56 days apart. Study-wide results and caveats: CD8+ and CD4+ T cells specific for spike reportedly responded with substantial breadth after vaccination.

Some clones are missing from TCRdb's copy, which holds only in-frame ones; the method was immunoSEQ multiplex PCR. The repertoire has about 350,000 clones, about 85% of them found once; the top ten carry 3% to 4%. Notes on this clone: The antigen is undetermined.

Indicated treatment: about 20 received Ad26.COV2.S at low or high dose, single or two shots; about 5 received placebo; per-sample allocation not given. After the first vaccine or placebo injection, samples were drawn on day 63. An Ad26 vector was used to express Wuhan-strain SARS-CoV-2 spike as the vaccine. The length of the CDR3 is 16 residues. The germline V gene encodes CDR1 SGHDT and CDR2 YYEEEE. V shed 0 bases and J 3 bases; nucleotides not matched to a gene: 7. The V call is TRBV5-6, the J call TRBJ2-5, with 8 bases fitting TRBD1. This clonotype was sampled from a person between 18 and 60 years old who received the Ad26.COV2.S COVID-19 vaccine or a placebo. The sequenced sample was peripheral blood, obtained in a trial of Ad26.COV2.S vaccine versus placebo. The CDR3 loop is CASSLDVTGGEETQYF. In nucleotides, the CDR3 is TGTGCCAGCAGCTTGGACGTAACAGGGGGAGAAGAGACCCAGTACTTC.